This paragraph covers one T cell receptor beta chain sequence. Its antigen is not known. This entry is derived from a study of T cells in Graves' hyperthyroidism and ophthalmopathy. Study-level points and caveats: Ophthalmopathy was model-predicted a median approximately six months pre-onset. Researchers found most expanded thyroid clonotypes above 0.001 in blood as well.

Germline CDR1 and CDR2: SEHNR and FQNEAQ (reference sequence). V dropped 5 bases and J dropped 7 bases, with 14 bases sitting between them. This CDR3 region has 13 residues. Exclusion of patients followed from uncontrolled infection, other autoimmune disease, pregnancy or lactation. Clinicians diagnosed patients from clinical symptoms, serum thyroxine and TRAb, thyroid ultrasound and orbital computed tomography. RNA transcripts served as the template for amplifying TCR beta CDR3 regions. Carried out on the TCR CDR3, a first-round RT-PCR used the HTBI primer set. TCRdb passed the multiplex PCR reads through MiXCR, listing each CDR3 protein once. The sample contains about 610,000 distinct CDR3 sequences, 35% to 55% of which appear only once.

Sequencing was done on a sample of peripheral blood or thyroid tissue (not recorded which). V is TRBV7-9 and J is TRBJ1-2; D is ambiguous. The origin of this receptor is a woman between 18 and 30 years old with Graves' hyperthyroidism. As DNA, the CDR3 is TGTGCCAGCAGCCGAGGCGGGGTCGGTGGCTACACCTTC. Translated: CASSRGGVGGYTF. Using reference TRBV7-9 and TRBJ1-2 for the parts outside the CDR3, the full variable domain is DTGVSQNPRHKITKRGQNVTFRCDPISEHNRLYWYRQTLGQGPEFLTYFQNEAQLEKSRLLSDRFSAERPKGSFSTLEIQRTEQGDSAMYLCASSRGGVGGYTFGSGTRLTVV.